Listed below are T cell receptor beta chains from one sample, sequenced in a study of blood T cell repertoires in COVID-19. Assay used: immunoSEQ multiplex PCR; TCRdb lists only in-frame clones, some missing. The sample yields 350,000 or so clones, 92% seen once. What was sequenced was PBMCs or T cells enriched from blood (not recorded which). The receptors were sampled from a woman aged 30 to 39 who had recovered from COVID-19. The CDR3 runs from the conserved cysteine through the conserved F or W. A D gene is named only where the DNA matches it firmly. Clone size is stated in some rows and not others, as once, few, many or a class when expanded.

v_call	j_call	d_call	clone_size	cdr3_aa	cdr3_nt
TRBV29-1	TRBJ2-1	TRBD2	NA	CSVDAAGGYNEQFF	TGCAGCGTTGATGCAGCGGGGGGTTACAATGAGCAGTTCTTC
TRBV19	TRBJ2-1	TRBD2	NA	CASTRGGLAGNEQFF	TGTGCCAGTACCAGAGGGGGACTAGCGGGGAATGAGCAGTTCTTC
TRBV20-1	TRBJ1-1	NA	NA	CSASGGRRANTEAFF	TGCAGTGCTAGTGGGGGTAGGCGGGCGAACACTGAAGCTTTCTTT
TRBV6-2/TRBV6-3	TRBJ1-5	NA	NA	CASSYRTVRNQPQHF	TGTGCCAGCAGTTACCGGACAGTTCGCAATCAGCCCCAGCATTTT
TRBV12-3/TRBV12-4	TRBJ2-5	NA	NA	CASSLRVGETQYF	TGTGCCAGCAGTTTACGGGTGGGAGAGACCCAGTACTTC
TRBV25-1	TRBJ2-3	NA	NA	CASSVLDSALLTQYF	TGTGCCAGCAGTGTTTTGGACTCAGCCCTCCTTACGCAGTATTTT
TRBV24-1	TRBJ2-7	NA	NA	CATSDSRYGEQYF	TGTGCCACCAGTGATTCCCGATACGGTGAGCAGTACTTC
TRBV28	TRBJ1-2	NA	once	CASSPGGTSRYGYTF	TGTGCCAGCAGTCCCGGGGGGACTTCTCGGTATGGCTACACCTTC
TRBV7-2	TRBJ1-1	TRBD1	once	CASSLVQGSEAFF	TGTGCCAGCAGCTTGGTACAGGGGTCGGAAGCTTTCTTT
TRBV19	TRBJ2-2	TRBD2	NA	CASSILAEAGELFF	TGTGCCAGTAGTATACTAGCGGAAGCCGGGGAGCTGTTTTTT
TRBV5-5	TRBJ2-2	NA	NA	CASSLSGSLGGTGELFF	TGTGCCAGCAGCTTGTCGGGGTCCCTAGGGGGTACCGGGGAGCTGTTTTTT
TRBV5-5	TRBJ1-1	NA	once	CASSLAGTGEAFF	TGTGCCAGCAGCCTGGCAGGGACTGGTGAAGCTTTCTTT
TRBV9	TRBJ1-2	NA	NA	CASSPGANYGYTF	TGTGCCAGCAGCCCCGGAGCTAACTATGGCTACACCTTC
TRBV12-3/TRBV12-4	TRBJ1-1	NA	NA	CASSTQGNTEAFF	TGTGCCAGCAGCACCCAGGGGAACACTGAAGCTTTCTTT
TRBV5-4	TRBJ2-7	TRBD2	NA	CASSWRASGRLGAYEQYF	TGTGCCAGCAGCTGGAGGGCTAGCGGGAGGCTGGGGGCCTACGAGCAGTACTTC
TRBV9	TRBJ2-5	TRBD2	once	CASSGSGGSQETQYF	TGTGCCAGCAGCGGAAGCGGGGGGTCACAAGAGACCCAGTACTTC
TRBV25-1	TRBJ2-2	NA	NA	CASSEFANTGELFF	TGTGCCAGCAGTGAGTTCGCGAACACCGGGGAGCTGTTTTTT
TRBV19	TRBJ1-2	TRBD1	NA	CASSPTGTGVGGYTF	TGTGCCAGTAGTCCGACAGGGACTGGGGTAGGTGGCTACACCTTC
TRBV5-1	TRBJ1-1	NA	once	CASRIQPQAGNTEAFF	TGCGCCAGCAGAATCCAGCCCCAGGCAGGGAACACTGAAGCTTTCTTT
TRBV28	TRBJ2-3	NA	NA	CASSLPSGTDTQYF	TGTGCCAGCAGTTTGCCTAGCGGCACAGATACGCAGTATTTT
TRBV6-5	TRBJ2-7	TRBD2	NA	CASTLLAGAPYEQYF	TGTGCCAGCACCCTCCTAGCGGGTGCACCCTACGAGCAGTACTTC
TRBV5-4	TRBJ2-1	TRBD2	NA	CASSPAGGTYNEQFF	TGTGCCAGCAGCCCCGCGGGGGGCACCTACAATGAGCAGTTCTTC
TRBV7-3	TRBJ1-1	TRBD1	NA	CASSFPGGAGRAFF	TGTGCCAGCAGCTTCCCAGGGGGCGCCGGGAGAGCTTTCTTT
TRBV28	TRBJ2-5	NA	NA	CASSLSQKETQYF	TGTGCCAGCAGTTTATCCCAGAAAGAGACCCAGTACTTC
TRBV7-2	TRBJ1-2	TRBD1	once	CASSLGTVYGYTF	TGTGCCAGCAGCCTCGGGACAGTCTATGGCTACACCTTC
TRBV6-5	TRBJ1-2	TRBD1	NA	CASSITGDYGYTF	TGTGCCAGCTCTATAACAGGGGACTATGGCTACACCTTC
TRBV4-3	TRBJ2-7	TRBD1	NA	CASSQSPGQGPYEQYF	TGCGCCAGCAGCCAGAGTCCGGGACAGGGACCCTACGAGCAGTACTTC
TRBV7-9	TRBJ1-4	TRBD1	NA	CASSAWTGRATNEKLFF	TGTGCCAGCAGCGCTTGGACAGGTCGAGCGACTAATGAAAAACTGTTTTTT
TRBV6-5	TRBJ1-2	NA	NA	CASIPPGKNYGYTF	TGTGCCAGCATTCCCCCCGGGAAAAACTATGGCTACACCTTC
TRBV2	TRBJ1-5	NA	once	CASSDGLTQHF	TGTGCCAGCAGTGATGGACTTACCCAGCATTTT
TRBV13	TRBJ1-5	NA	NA	CASSLGAGNQPQHF	TGTGCCAGCAGCTTAGGCGCGGGAAATCAGCCCCAGCATTTT
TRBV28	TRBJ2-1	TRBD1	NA	CASSSGQHYNEQFF	TGTGCCAGCAGTTCGGGACAGCACTACAATGAGCAGTTCTTC
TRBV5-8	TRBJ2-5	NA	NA	CASSLTGIQETQYF	TGTGCCAGCAGCTTGACAGGGATACAAGAGACCCAGTACTTC
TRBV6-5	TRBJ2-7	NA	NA	CATTSSYEQYF	TGTGCCACCACGAGCTCCTACGAGCAGTACTTC
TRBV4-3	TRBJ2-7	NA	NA	CASSQVRSSYEQYF	TGCGCCAGCAGCCAAGTGCGGTCCTCCTACGAGCAGTACTTC
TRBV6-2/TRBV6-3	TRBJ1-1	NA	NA	CASSYKAGGTEAFF	TGTGCCAGCAGTTATAAGGCAGGCGGGACTGAAGCTTTCTTT
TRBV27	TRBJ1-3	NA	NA	CASRPNPGLTGNTIYF	TGTGCCAGCAGGCCGAATCCAGGGCTTACTGGAAACACCATATATTTT
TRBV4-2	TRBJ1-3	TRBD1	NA	CASSPSTTGGLSGNTIYF	TGTGCCAGCAGTCCGAGCACTACAGGGGGGCTCTCTGGAAACACCATATATTTT
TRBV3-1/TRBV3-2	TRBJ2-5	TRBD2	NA	CASSRFWTSGQETQYF	TGTGCCAGCAGTCGTTTCTGGACTAGCGGGCAAGAGACCCAGTACTTC
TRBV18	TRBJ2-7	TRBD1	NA	CASSYRTGPQYF	TGTGCCAGCTCATACAGGACAGGGCCGCAGTACTTC
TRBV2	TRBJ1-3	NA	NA	CASSVDIASGNTIYF	TGTGCCAGCAGTGTGGACATCGCCTCTGGAAACACCATATATTTT
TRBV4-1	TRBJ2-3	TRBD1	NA	CASSHPSGGARADTQYF	TGCGCCAGCAGCCACCCGTCAGGGGGCGCGAGGGCAGATACGCAGTATTTT
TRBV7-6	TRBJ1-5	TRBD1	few	CASGTGHYQPQHF	TGTGCCAGTGGGACAGGGCATTATCAGCCCCAGCATTTT
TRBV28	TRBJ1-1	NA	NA	CASSSPGLTNVEAFF	TGTGCCAGCAGTTCCCCGGGACTGACTAATGTTGAAGCTTTCTTT
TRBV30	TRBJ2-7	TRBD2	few	CAWSVPSSGRYEQYF	TGTGCCTGGAGTGTACCTTCTAGCGGGAGATACGAGCAGTACTTC